The 17 T cell receptor beta chains below come from one sample, sequenced in a study of cytomegalovirus exposure and HLA in healthy donors. The PCR was carried out with 60 Vbeta primers and 13 Jbeta primers. Data came from immunoSEQ multiplex PCR; TCRdb stores just in-frame clones and leaves some out. The sample has under 200,000 clones, approximately 85% seen once. Material for sequencing was PBMCs. The receptor set was obtained from a man between 18 and 29 years old in good health and CMV-seropositive.

V usage is TRBV5-1 and J usage is TRBJ1-4; 7 nucleotides line up with TRBD1. The ends lost 3 bases at V and 2 bases at J; junction bases unmatched: 4. Germline CDR1 and CDR2: SGHRS and YFSETQ. This CDR3 has 15 residues. The DNA of the CDR3 is TGCGCCAGCAGCTCCCGGGACAGCACTAATGAAAAACTGTTTTTT. Protein: CASSSRDSTNEKLFF.

The rearrangement links TRBV5-1 to TRBJ1-1, with 7 positions matching TRBD1. The CDR3 has 14 residues. From germline, CDR1 is SGHRS and CDR2 YFSETQ. Trimming took 1 base from V and 3 from J; bases not matched to a gene: 3. CDR3 protein: CASSLRGLDTEAFF. CDR3 DNA: TGCGCCAGCAGCTTGAGGGGGCTCGACACTGAAGCTTTCTTT.

The chain employs TRBV7-9 and TRBJ2-3; D is perhaps TRBD1 (6 bases). The CDR3 extends over 19 amino acids. From germline, CDR1 is SEHNR and CDR2 FQNEAQ (reference sequence). Trimming took 0 bases from V and 3 from J, leaving 22 bases between them. CDR3 residues: CASSLARPQGLLGTDTQYF. The CDR3 nucleotides are TGTGCCAGCAGCTTAGCCCGACCGCAGGGGCTCCTAGGGACAGATACGCAGTATTTT.

The genes are TRBV5-1 and TRBJ2-7; 8 bases are shared with TRBD1. CDR1 is SGHRS and CDR2 is YFSETQ in the germline V gene. V was pared by 0 bases and J by 2 bases, with 10 bases of the junction left unmatched. The CDR3 has 17 amino acids. In DNA form, the CDR3 reads TGCGCCAGCAGCTTGGAACCAGGGGGCATGGGAACCTACGAGCAGTACTTC. Amino acids: CASSLEPGGMGTYEQYF.

This rearrangement joins TRBV5-4 to TRBJ1-2; 7 positions agree with TRBD1. V shed 5 bases and J 3 bases; nucleotides not matched to a gene: 7. There are 14 residues in the CDR3. Looked up from germline, CDR1 is SGHNT and CDR2 is YYREEE (reference sequence). The CDR3 DNA follows: TGTGCCAGCAGGTTGCTAACAGGGGACTATGGCTACACCTTC. This encodes CASRLLTGDYGYTF.

The chain recombines TRBV30 with TRBJ1-2; the match to TRBD1 covers 7 bases. With 0 bases clipped from V and 4 bases from J, the junction kept 5 bases outside the gene matches. CDR3 length equals 14 residues. In germline, CDR1 is GTSNPN, CDR2 SVGIG (reference sequence). CDR3 protein: CAWSVQGSGYGYTF. The CDR3 coding sequence is TGTGCCTGGAGTGTACAGGGGAGCGGCTATGGCTACACCTTC.

The rearrangement links TRBV6-1 to TRBJ2-7, with D perhaps TRBD1 (5 bases). The CDR3 runs 12 residues. Germline-derived CDR1 and CDR2 are MNHNS and SASEGT. Trimming shortened V by 7 bases and J by 3 bases, and 10 bases separated the two germline ends. DNA of the CDR3: TGTGCCAGCACTAGGGGCATCTACGAGCAGTACTTC. Amino acids: CASTRGIYEQYF.

The chain joins TRBV14 to TRBJ2-1, with 7 bases identical to TRBD1. The germline CDR1 and CDR2 sequences are SGHDN and FVKESK. CDR3 size: 16 residues. Unmatched junction bases numbered 8, after V lost 4 bases and J lost 2 bases. CDR3: CASSPTHGTAYNEQFF. In DNA, the CDR3 is TGTGCCAGCAGCCCTACCCACGGGACAGCCTACAATGAGCAGTTCTTC.

The chain recombines TRBV7-3 with TRBJ2-2; a weak D match, TRBD2 (7 bases). Trimming removed 6 bases at V and 3 bases at J, with 14 bases between. The CDR3 is made up of 15 amino acids. Germline V gene data show CDR1 as SGHTA and CDR2 as FQGTGA. CDR3 nucleotides: TGTGCCAGCAGGAGAGGGGGAGGGGACACCGGGGAGCTGTTTTTT. Amino acids: CASRRGGGDTGELFF.

The chain links TRBV27 to TRBJ2-7, with D possibly being TRBD2 (5 bases). Germline-derived CDR1 and CDR2 are MNHEY and SMNVEV (reference sequence). The V and J ends lost 0 bases and 4 bases respectively, with 7 bases between them. The CDR3 covers 13 residues. The CDR3 DNA sequence: TGTGCCAGCAGTTTATCGCGGGCGTACGAGCAGTACTTC. Amino acid sequence: CASSLSRAYEQYF.

The chain joins TRBV27 to TRBJ2-1; D possibly corresponds to TRBD2 (6 bases). This CDR3 is built from 15 residues. Germline CDR1 is MNHEY and CDR2 is SMNVEV (reference sequence). V lost 5 bases and J 9 bases, leaving 20 bases between the germline ends. The CDR3 protein is CASSPLWPGGSEQFF. CDR3 bases: TGTGCCAGCAGTCCGTTATGGCCCGGAGGGAGTGAGCAGTTCTTC.

V and J are TRBV27 and TRBJ2-2; D ambiguous. The germline CDR1 and CDR2 sequences are MNHEY and SMNVEV (reference sequence). The germline V and J ends were trimmed by 2 bases and 6 bases, with 4 bases remaining between them. The CDR3 contains 12 residues. The CDR3 loop reads CASSLTAGELFF. In nucleotides, the CDR3 is TGTGCCAGCAGTTTAACGGCCGGGGAGCTGTTTTTT.

The chain links TRBV9 to TRBJ1-2, with no clear D. This CDR3 is 14 amino acids long. Trimming took 0 bases from V and 4 from J, leaving 10 bases between them. Germline V CDR1 and CDR2: SGDLS, YYNGEE. The CDR3 DNA sequence: TGTGCCAGCAGCGTAGGAGGCTCGGGCTATGGCTACACCTTC. Protein sequence: CASSVGGSGYGYTF.

The gene calls are TRBV5-1 and TRBJ2-7; D perhaps matches TRBD1 (5 bases). The CDR3 is made up of 15 amino acids. In germline, CDR1 is SGHRS, CDR2 YFSETQ. V lost 4 bases, J lost 3 bases, and 17 bases lay in between. The chain's CDR3 is CASSGSPDMDYEQYF. The DNA for the CDR3 is TGCGCCAGCAGCGGATCCCCGGACATGGACTACGAGCAGTACTTC.

The rearrangement links TRBV30 to TRBJ2-2, with 12 bases lining up with TRBD1. This CDR3 is built from 19 residues. In germline, CDR1 is GTSNPN, CDR2 SVGIG (reference sequence). Trimming removed 2 bases from V and 1 base from J; junction bases left unmatched: 11. DNA of the CDR3: TGTGCCTGGAGTCCGCGGGACAGGGGGCTTGGGGTGAACACCGGGGAGCTGTTTTTT. Translated: CAWSPRDRGLGVNTGELFF.

This chain connects TRBV7-3 to TRBJ2-5; a weak D match, TRBD1 (5 bases). The CDR3 length is 11 residues. Looked up from germline, CDR1 is SGHTA and CDR2 is FQGTGA. With 4 bases removed from V and 5 bases from J, the gap between germline ends came to 5 bases. The CDR3 is CASSSGETQYF. The CDR3 DNA reads TGTGCCAGCAGCTCAGGGGAGACCCAGTACTTC.

V and J are TRBV4-1 and TRBJ2-5; a possible D gene is TRBD2 (5 bases). Germline assignment: CDR1 MGHRA and CDR2 YSYEKL. This CDR3 has 15 amino acids. V shed 2 bases and J shed 0 bases, with 10 bases lying between them. The CDR3 is CASSQLDGDQETQYF. The CDR3 nucleotides are TGCGCCAGCAGCCAACTGGACGGGGACCAAGAGACCCAGTACTTC.